The clone carrying this T cell receptor beta chain was seen only once. The data were produced by immunoSEQ multiplex PCR, yet TCRdb's version contains in-frame clones alone and is incomplete. The sample has over a million clones, around 97% seen once. This specimen comes from a study of shared clonotypes between healthy human individuals. The overall study: A couple of women and a few men aged 18 to 49 served as donors.

Germline CDR1 reads SGHTA; CDR2 reads FQGNSA. V lost 6 bases, J lost 5 bases, and 16 bases lay in between. The CDR3 consists of 14 residues. The specimen was naive CD4+ T cells sorted from blood. Documented subset: CD45RA+ positively selected. The chain recombines TRBV7-2 with TRBJ2-5; D is uncertain. This sequence originates from a man aged 30-40 years in good health. The CDR3: CASSSDWVGETQYF. Here the CDR3 DNA reads TGTGCCAGCAGTTCGGATTGGGTGGGGGAGACCCAGTACTTC.